This T cell receptor beta chain was recovered during a study of T cells in Graves' hyperthyroidism and ophthalmopathy. RNA transcripts were the template for amplifying TCR beta CDR3 regions. The TCR CDR3 was amplified in a first-round RT-PCR using the HTBI primer set. TCRdb recomputed calls from the multiplex PCR reads with MiXCR, one row per CDR3 protein. Here the sample spans around 430,000 distinct CDR3 sequences, about 15% being singletons. General observations from the study: Clonotypes that were expanded in thyroid above 0.001 mostly appeared in blood too. For ophthalmopathy, model prediction preceded onset by a median 6.5 months.

Extraction of PBMCs used under 13 ml of fresh peripheral blood. This clonotype was seen repeatedly, ten times or more. Its antigen is still unknown. CDR1 and CDR2 from the germline V gene are SNHLY and FYNNEI. The CDR3 consists of 14 residues. The ends lost 6 bases at V and 8 bases at J; junction bases unmatched: 7. This sequence originates from a woman in her thirties with Graves' hyperthyroidism. V gene TRBV2 combines with J gene TRBJ1-4; TRBD1 matches 9 bases. The source material was blood. The CDR3 sequence is CASSPGQGHEKLFF. The CDR3 DNA follows: TGTGCCAGCAGCCCGGGACAGGGACACGAAAAACTGTTTTTT.